A selection of T cell receptor beta chains follows, all from one sample in a study of blood T cell repertoires in COVID-19. Generated by immunoSEQ multiplex PCR, the TCRdb table keeps only in-frame clones and is missing some. The sample has fewer than 80,000 clones; around 74% are singletons. Sequencing was done on a sample of peripheral blood. The receptors here all came from a woman aged 80 or older with active or convalescent COVID-19. CDR3s include the opening cysteine and the closing phenylalanine or tryptophan. The D gene is left open where the match is weak. A row's size may be missing; if present it is once, few, many or a size class.

.	TRBD2	TRBV4-2	TRBJ2-7	TGTGCCAGCAGCCGAGAGCGGGAGCTTTACGAGCAGTACTTC	CASSRERELYEQYF
.	TRBD2	TRBV4-2	TRBJ2-1	TGTGCCAGCAGCCAAGTAAAGGGGACTAGCTCCTACAATGAGCAGTTCTTC	CASSQVKGTSSYNEQFF
.	TRBD1	TRBV2	TRBJ2-1	TGTGCCAGCAGTGAAGCAAGGGGGCAGGGCAATGAGCAGTTCTTC	CASSEARGQGNEQFF
.	TRBD1	TRBV5-8	TRBJ2-1	TGTGCCAGCAGCTTTGGACAGGCCTACAATGAGCAGTTCTTC	CASSFGQAYNEQFF
.	TRBD1	TRBV6-5	TRBJ1-2	TGTGCCAGCAGTTACGGACAGGACAACTATGGCTACACCTTC	CASSYGQDNYGYTF
.	TRBD1	TRBV19	TRBJ1-2	TGTGCCAGTAGTATATACGGACAGGGGGTCGGGTATGGCTACACCTTC	CASSIYGQGVGYGYTF
once	.	TRBV18	TRBJ1-4	TGTGCCAGCTCACCACCTCCTGGTTTTAGTGAAAAACTGTTTTTT	CASSPPPGFSEKLFF
.	.	TRBV9	TRBJ1-3	TGTGCCAGCAGCGTAGGGCAGACTTACTCTGGAAACACCATATATTTT	CASSVGQTYSGNTIYF
.	TRBD2	TRBV15	TRBJ2-7	TGTGCCACCAGCAGAGATTACGGACTAGCCTACGAGCAGTACTTC	CATSRDYGLAYEQYF
.	.	TRBV27	TRBJ1-4	TGTGCCAGCAGTTTACGGGCAGGGGAAAAACTGTTTTTT	CASSLRAGEKLFF
.	.	TRBV19	TRBJ1-1	TGTGCCAGTAACGACCGCCAGGGCACTGAAGCTTTCTTT	CASNDRQGTEAFF
.	TRBD2	TRBV3-1/TRBV3-2	TRBJ2-3	TGTGCCAGCAGCCAAGTAAGAGCGGGGGGCACAGATACGCAGTATTTT	CASSQVRAGGTDTQYF
.	.	TRBV12-3/TRBV12-4	TRBJ2-5	TGTGCCAGCACGGTCGACGCGGGGAGGACCCAGTACTTC	CASTVDAGRTQYF
.	TRBD2	TRBV7-2	TRBJ2-7	TGTGCCAGCAGCGCCGGGAGACTAGCGGGAATCCACGAGCAGTACTTC	CASSAGRLAGIHEQYF
.	.	TRBV7-2	TRBJ2-7	TGTGCCAGCTGGGGGCAGGGGAGCGGAGAGCAGTACTTC	CASWGQGSGEQYF
.	.	TRBV7-2	TRBJ1-1	TGTGCCAGCAGATGGAATCAGGGGTACACTGAAGCTTTCTTT	CASRWNQGYTEAFF
.	TRBD1	TRBV6-5	TRBJ1-6	TGTGCCAGCAACCTCGGACAGGGGGTAAATTCACCCCTCCACTTT	CASNLGQGVNSPLHF
.	.	TRBV27	TRBJ1-1	TGTGCCAGCAGTTTAAAGAGGAACACTGAAGCTTTCTTT	CASSLKRNTEAFF
once	.	TRBV14	TRBJ2-3	TGTGCCAGCAGCCAAGATCGTAGTCCGAGGGGCACAGATACGCAGTATTTT	CASSQDRSPRGTDTQYF
.	.	TRBV29-1	TRBJ2-2	TGCAGCGTGGGCATTATGCGATTAACGAACACCGGGGAGCTGTTTTTT	CSVGIMRLTNTGELFF
.	.	TRBV7-2	TRBJ1-2	TGTGCCAGCAGCTTAAGCGGTAGTAACTATGGCTACACCTTC	CASSLSGSNYGYTF
.	.	TRBV5-6	TRBJ2-3	TGTGCCAGCAGCCCCCTGAGCACAGATACGCAGTATTTT	CASSPLSTDTQYF
.	.	TRBV7-9	TRBJ2-1	TGTGCCAGCAGCCTCCAGGGGAATGAGCAGTTCTTC	CASSLQGNEQFF
few	.	TRBV28	TRBJ2-7	TGTGCCACGATGGCTTACTCCTACGAGCAGTACTTC	CATMAYSYEQYF
.	.	TRBV5-4	TRBJ2-5	TGTGCCAGCAGCGGCACTCAGCGTCAAGAGACCCAGTACTTC	CASSGTQRQETQYF
few	.	TRBV11-2	TRBJ1-1	TGTGCCAGCAGCTTAGACAGGGACACTGAAGCTTTCTTT	CASSLDRDTEAFF
.	TRBD1	TRBV27	TRBJ1-6	TGTGCCAGCAGTGAGAGGGGGCAAGGTTCACCCCTCCACTTT	CASSERGQGSPLHF
.	.	TRBV4-2	TRBJ2-7	TGTGCCAGCAGCCATGAATCTTGGGGACAACCCTACGAGCAGTACTTC	CASSHESWGQPYEQYF
.	TRBD2	TRBV11-3	TRBJ2-5	TGTGCCAGCAGCCGGGGGGCTAGCGGGAAAGAGACCCAGTACTTC	CASSRGASGKETQYF
.	.	TRBV5-1	TRBJ1-1	TGCGCCAGCAGCGCAGGTCGGGGAGCTTTCTTT	CASSAGRGAFF
.	TRBD1	TRBV4-1	TRBJ1-6	TGCGCCAGCAGCCTCACCAGTCCGGGACAGACAAATTCACCCCTCCACTTT	CASSLTSPGQTNSPLHF
.	.	TRBV3-1/TRBV3-2	TRBJ1-6	TGTGCCAGCAGCCAAGGGCAGGGCTATAATTCACCCCTCCACTTT	CASSQGQGYNSPLHF
.	TRBD2	TRBV2	TRBJ2-5	TGTGCCAGCAGTAAGACTAGCGGGGGACAAGAGACCCAGTACTTC	CASSKTSGGQETQYF
.	.	TRBV9	TRBJ1-2	TGTGCCAGCACCGACACCGATGGCTACACCTTC	CASTDTDGYTF
.	TRBD1	TRBV24-1	TRBJ2-3	TGTGCCACCAGTGACCGACAGGGACCCACAGATACGCAGTATTTT	CATSDRQGPTDTQYF
.	.	TRBV12-5	TRBJ2-7	TGTGCTAGCTCCTTCGCCTCTGAGGAGCAGTACTTC	CASSFASEEQYF
few	.	TRBV7-9	TRBJ1-2	TGTGCCAGCAGCTTACTCGAACCAGGGTTTGGGCCGGGCTACACCTTC	CASSLLEPGFGPGYTF
once	.	TRBV19	TRBJ2-5	TGTGCCAGTAGTATGGGGGGGGCGGTCCAAGAGACCCAGTACTTC	CASSMGGAVQETQYF
.	TRBD1	TRBV2	TRBJ2-7	TGTGCCAGCAGGATAGCATGGACAGGGGTCGAGCAGTACTTC	CASRIAWTGVEQYF
.	TRBD2	TRBV3-1/TRBV3-2	TRBJ2-7	TGTGCCAGCAGCCAAGCGACTAGCAGGTACGAGCAGTACTTC	CASSQATSRYEQYF
.	.	TRBV19	TRBJ2-1	TGTGCCAGTAGTGCAACCCGGGACTCTCGGGCGGAGCAGTTCTTC	CASSATRDSRAEQFF
.	.	TRBV3-1/TRBV3-2	TRBJ2-6	TGTGCCAGCAGCCTCACCGGTGAGTACAACGTCCTGACTTTC	CASSLTGEYNVLTF
.	.	TRBV19	TRBJ1-5	TGTGCCAGTAACCCACAGGGAAGCACTCAGCCCCAGCATTTT	CASNPQGSTQPQHF
.	.	TRBV9	TRBJ1-1	TGTGCCAGCAGCGTAGCCCCAAGACCCGGGGGGACTGAAGCTTTCTTT	CASSVAPRPGGTEAFF
.	.	TRBV19	TRBJ1-1	TGTGCCAGTAGTATATACCCAGGGCTCACTGAAGCTTTCTTT	CASSIYPGLTEAFF
few	.	TRBV5-4	TRBJ2-1	TGTGCCAGCAGCTTGGCCTTCGGGGGTAATGGTAATGAGCAGTTCTTC	CASSLAFGGNGNEQFF
.	TRBD1	TRBV7-8	TRBJ2-3	TGTGCCAGCAGCTTACGTATTCCCGGGACAGGGTTAAATACGCAGTATTTT	CASSLRIPGTGLNTQYF
.	TRBD1	TRBV7-2	TRBJ1-1	TGTGCCAGCAGCTTTGGGACAGGGTATCAAGCTTTCTTT	CASSFGTGYQAFF
once	TRBD1	TRBV7-8	TRBJ2-7	TGTGCCAGCAGCTTAGGGGCCGGGACAGGGATCGACGAGCAGTACTTC	CASSLGAGTGIDEQYF
few	TRBD1	TRBV5-1	TRBJ2-1	TGCGCCAGCAGCTCTGGAGCAGGGGGTGGGTTGTACAATGAGCAGTTCTTC	CASSSGAGGGLYNEQFF
few	.	TRBV2	TRBJ2-5	TGTGCCAGTAGGACGTCCAATTACAGGGTAGAGACCCAGTACTTC	CASRTSNYRVETQYF
.	TRBD2	TRBV11-3	TRBJ2-1	TGTGCCAGCAGCGCAGGGACTAGCGGGTCGAATGAGCAGTTCTTC	CASSAGTSGSNEQFF
.	.	TRBV6-2/TRBV6-3	TRBJ2-3	TGTGCCAGCAGTTCCCTCACAGATACGCAGTATTTT	CASSSLTDTQYF